These T cell receptor beta chains were read from a single sample in a study of cytomegalovirus exposure and HLA in healthy donors. Here immunoSEQ multiplex PCR was the method, and the copy in TCRdb shows in-frame clones only, minus some. Here the sample spans around 150,000 clones, about 85% being singletons. The source material was PBMCs. The receptor source for this set is a man aged 18 to 30 in good health and CMV-seropositive. Both conserved end residues are part of each CDR3. The D gene is left open where the match is weak. The size entry is marked missing in some rows and otherwise reads once, few, many or a size class.

J gene | clone size | V gene | D gene | CDR3 protein | CDR3 DNA
TRBJ1-1 | - | TRBV19 | - | CASSIKGDTEAFF | TGTGCCAGTAGTATTAAGGGGGACACTGAAGCTTTCTTT
TRBJ2-7 | - | TRBV14 | TRBD1 | CASSRRDRAYEQYF | TGTGCCAGCAGCCGACGGGACAGGGCGTACGAGCAGTACTTC
TRBJ1-2 | - | TRBV7-3 | - | CASSRGGNYGYTF | TGTGCCAGCAGCCGTGGGGGGAACTATGGCTACACCTTC
TRBJ2-3 | - | TRBV7-2 | TRBD1 | CATESGTATDTQYF | TGTGCCACCGAGTCCGGGACAGCCACGGATACGCAGTATTTT
TRBJ2-7 | - | TRBV6-1 | - | CASSEGGIEQYF | TGTGCCAGCAGTGAAGGAGGGATCGAGCAGTACTTC
TRBJ2-3 | - | TRBV9 | TRBD2 | CASSVVGGGSTDTQYF | TGTGCCAGCAGCGTAGTCGGCGGGGGGAGCACAGATACGCAGTATTTT
TRBJ1-2 | - | TRBV5-1 | TRBD1 | CASNLGTGGNYGYTF | TGCGCCAGCAACCTTGGTACAGGGGGCAACTATGGCTACACCTTC
TRBJ2-2 | - | TRBV4-3 | TRBD2 | CASSQGNSGGTTGELFF | TGCGCCAGCAGCCAAGGAAATAGCGGGGGGACCACCGGGGAGCTGTTTTTT
TRBJ1-2 | - | TRBV4-3 | - | CASSQDGGRGKTF | TGCGCCAGCAGCCAAGATGGCGGCAGGGGAAAGACCTTC
TRBJ2-7 | - | TRBV4-1 | - | CASSQDGQKGRWNEQYF | TGCGCCAGCAGCCAAGATGGGCAAAAAGGCCGGTGGAACGAGCAGTACTTC
TRBJ1-4 | - | TRBV14 | TRBD1 | CASNRDRPNEKLFF | TGTGCCAGTAACCGGGACAGGCCTAATGAAAAACTGTTTTTT
TRBJ1-1 | - | TRBV5-1 | TRBD1 | CASSTLKGQGTSNTEAFF | TGCGCCAGCAGCACCCTCAAGGGACAGGGGACCTCGAACACTGAAGCTTTCTTT
TRBJ2-3 | - | TRBV7-8 | - | CASSLVGTDTQYF | TGTGCCAGCAGCTTAGTAGGCACAGATACGCAGTATTTT
TRBJ1-4 | once | TRBV5-5 | - | CASSLFPQTATNEKLFF | TGTGCCAGCAGCTTGTTTCCACAGACAGCAACTAATGAAAAACTGTTTTTT
TRBJ2-3 | - | TRBV29-1 | TRBD2 | CSVYLAGADTQYF | TGCAGCGTATATCTAGCGGGGGCAGATACGCAGTATTTT
TRBJ1-5 | - | TRBV5-6 | - | CASSLGRGQPQHF | TGTGCCAGCAGCTTGGGAAGAGGTCAGCCCCAGCATTTT
TRBJ1-2 | - | TRBV7-9 | TRBD1 | CASSIGQGDYGYTF | TGTGCCAGCAGCATTGGACAGGGGGACTATGGCTACACCTTC
TRBJ2-4 | - | TRBV11-2 | - | CASSFWEDKNIQYF | TGTGCCAGCAGCTTTTGGGAGGACAAAAACATTCAGTACTTC
TRBJ2-6 | - | TRBV19 | - | CASSIQSGANVLTF | TGTGCCAGTAGTATTCAGTCTGGGGCCAACGTCCTGACTTTC
TRBJ2-3 | - | TRBV6-1 | TRBD1 | CASSEGTGPDTQYF | TGTGCCAGCAGTGAAGGGACAGGGCCAGATACGCAGTATTTT
TRBJ1-1 | - | TRBV19 | TRBD1 | CASSTWTGQGNTEAFF | TGTGCCAGTAGTACATGGACAGGCCAGGGGAACACTGAAGCTTTCTTT
TRBJ1-1 | few | TRBV7-9 | - | CASSPTGDTEAFF | TGTGCCAGCAGCCCCACGGGAGACACTGAAGCTTTCTTT
TRBJ2-1 | - | TRBV27 | - | CATQQGNEQFF | TGTGCCACCCAACAGGGCAATGAGCAGTTCTTC
TRBJ2-1 | - | TRBV4-2 | TRBD2 | CASSQMPGLAGGGSSYNEQFF | TGTGCCAGCAGCCAAATGCCGGGACTAGCGGGGGGCGGGTCTTCCTACAATGAGCAGTTCTTC
TRBJ2-2 | - | TRBV9 | TRBD1 | CASSFRPGQGGETGELFF | TGTGCCAGCAGCTTCCGACCGGGACAGGGTGGGGAGACCGGGGAGCTGTTTTTT
TRBJ1-5 | - | TRBV10-3 | - | CATSTGDNQPQHF | TGTGCCACTAGTACTGGAGACAATCAGCCCCAGCATTTT
TRBJ2-3 | - | TRBV11-2 | TRBD2 | CASSSQDATSVCTDTQYF | TGTGCCAGCAGCTCCCAAGACGCAACTAGCGTCTGCACAGATACGCAGTATTTT
TRBJ2-4 | - | TRBV19 | TRBD1 | CASRGTGKNIQYF | TGTGCCAGTAGGGGGACAGGGAAAAACATTCAGTACTTC
TRBJ1-6 | - | TRBV30 | TRBD1 | CACKQGAYNSPLHF | TGTGCCTGCAAACAGGGGGCGTACAATTCACCCCTCCACTTT
TRBJ1-1 | - | TRBV6-1 | TRBD1 | CASSGRTGRGMNTEAFF | TGTGCCAGCAGTGGACGGACAGGAAGGGGGATGAACACTGAAGCTTTCTTT
TRBJ2-7 | - | TRBV6-1 | - | CASSDPISRSEQYF | TGTGCCAGCAGTGATCCGATCAGCCGGAGCGAGCAGTACTTC
TRBJ2-2 | - | TRBV4-2 | TRBD1 | CASSPDRGFTGELFF | TGTGCCAGCAGCCCTGACAGGGGATTTACCGGGGAGCTGTTTTTT
TRBJ1-3 | once | TRBV7-9 | - | CASGRAGNTIYF | TGTGCCAGCGGGAGGGCTGGAAACACCATATATTTT
TRBJ2-3 | once | TRBV7-9 | - | CASSLDTGTDTQYF | TGTGCCAGCAGCTTAGATACAGGCACAGATACGCAGTATTTT
TRBJ2-7 | - | TRBV5-1 | - | CASRLEADFPGLSYEQYF | TGCGCCAGCAGGTTGGAGGCCGACTTCCCAGGACTCTCCTACGAGCAGTACTTC
TRBJ2-5 | - | TRBV5-6 | TRBD2 | CASSWRGVLAGQETQYF | TGTGCCAGCAGCTGGCGGGGGGTACTAGCGGGGCAGGAGACCCAGTACTTC
TRBJ2-7 | - | TRBV5-6 | TRBD1 | CASSLVGQASYEQYF | TGTGCCAGCAGCTTGGTAGGACAGGCCTCCTACGAGCAGTACTTC
TRBJ1-5 | once | TRBV7-5 | - | CARSLIGQGQEKYNQPQHF | TGTGCCAGAAGCTTAATCGGACAGGGTCAAGAGAAATACAATCAGCCCCAGCATTTT
TRBJ2-2 | - | TRBV7-3 | - | CASSPQQGSGTGELFF | TGTGCCAGCAGCCCACAGCAGGGGAGCGGCACCGGGGAGCTGTTTTTT
TRBJ2-1 | few | TRBV7-2 | - | CASSLGAGLHNEQFF | TGTGCCAGCAGCTTAGGGGCTGGGCTCCACAATGAGCAGTTCTTC
TRBJ2-5 | - | TRBV7-2 | TRBD2 | CASSLMGASGAKETQYF | TGTGCCAGCAGCTTAATGGGGGCTAGCGGGGCAAAAGAGACCCAGTACTTC
TRBJ1-2 | - | TRBV5-4 | - | CASRIKGEGRGYTF | TGTGCCAGCAGAATCAAGGGGGAAGGCCGTGGCTACACCTTC
TRBJ1-2 | - | TRBV7-2 | TRBD1 | CASSVGQGYGYTF | TGTGCCAGCAGCGTTGGACAGGGCTATGGCTACACCTTC
TRBJ2-7 | - | TRBV11-2 | TRBD1 | CASSNRGQGYEQYF | TGTGCCAGCAGCAACCGGGGACAGGGCTACGAGCAGTACTTC
TRBJ1-1 | - | TRBV2 | - | CASRTGTEAFF | TGTGCCAGCAGGACGGGGACTGAAGCTTTCTTT